The 23 T cell receptor beta chains below were found in one sample sequenced in a study of CD8 T cells in Susac syndrome. Random hexamers primed reverse transcription of about 0.45 to 1 ug RNA. One entry per CDR3 protein, called by TCRdb with MiXCR from the immunoSEQ multiplex PCR reads. Seen here are 330,000 or so distinct CDR3 sequences, about 88% observed once, and the top ten hold approximately 0.18%. Sequencing was done on a sample of CD8+ T cells from PBMCs. All receptors come from a human donor with multiple sclerosis.

J is TRBJ2-6 and V is TRBV20-1; 7 nucleotides match TRBD1. The germline V gene encodes CDR1 DFQATT and CDR2 SNEGSKA (reference sequence). Trimming at V came to 1 base and at J to 0 bases, leaving 6 bases not matched to a gene. The CDR3 contains 17 residues. CDR3: CSARGKTGLSGANVLTF. The DNA of the CDR3 is TGCAGTGCTAGAGGGAAGACAGGGCTCTCTGGGGCCAACGTCCTGACTTTC.

This clonotype turned up a few times. This chain joins TRBV3-1 and TRBJ2-3; 8 bases fit TRBD2. J lost 5 bases, V lost 0 bases, and 4 bases had no gene match. This CDR3 comprises 15 residues. CDR1 and CDR2 from the germline V gene are LGHDT and YNNKEL (reference sequence). CDR3 protein: CASSQDRLAGDTQYF. Here the CDR3 DNA reads TGTGCCAGCAGCCAAGATCGCCTAGCGGGAGATACGCAGTATTTT.

The CDR3 is CASSHNSGRGETQYF. The CDR3 DNA follows: TGTGCCAGCAGCCACAACAGCGGTCGTGGGGAGACCCAGTACTTC. The J gene is TRBJ2-5, the V gene TRBV6-2 or TRBV6-3, with D perhaps TRBD2 (5 bases). Germline lookup yields CDR1 MNHEY and CDR2 SVGEGT. There are 15 residues in the CDR3. V lost 6 bases and J 5 bases, leaving 19 bases between the germline ends.

This chain links TRBV27 with TRBJ2-3, with 11 bases fitting TRBD2. Germline V gene sequence: CDR1 MNHEY, CDR2 SMNVEV (reference sequence). The CDR3 loop spans 17 amino acids. The trim removed 5 bases at V and 0 bases at J, leaving 7 bases unmatched. The CDR3 protein is CASSPRLAGTSTDTQYF. DNA for the CDR3: TGTGCCAGCAGTCCCCGACTAGCGGGAACTAGCACAGATACGCAGTATTTT.

The CDR3, as DNA: TGTGCCAGCAGCTTAATCCGGTACCAAGAGACCCAGTACTTC. The encoded protein is CASSLIRYQETQYF. V usage is TRBV7-2 and J usage is TRBJ2-5; D is unresolved. The CDR3 spans 14 residues. In germline, CDR1 is SGHTA, CDR2 FQGNSA. V was pared by 2 bases and J by 0 bases, with 7 bases between.

The chain links TRBV20-1 to TRBJ1-2; tentatively, D is TRBD1 (6 bases). CDR3 length: 14 residues. The germline V gene has CDR1 DFQATT and CDR2 SNEGSKA (reference sequence). V lost 7 bases and J lost 3, with 18 bases in between. CDR3 DNA sequence: TGCAGTGGAATATACAGGGAGGACCACTATGGCTACACCTTC. Translated, it gives CSGIYREDHYGYTF.

V gene TRBV28 combines with J gene TRBJ2-1; D remains ambiguous. Germline CDR1 MDHEN, CDR2 SYDVKM. CDR3 size: 16 residues. Trimming removed 3 bases from V and 3 bases from J, with 15 bases in between. The CDR3 loop is CASSLGSSRHYNEQFF. The CDR3 DNA reads TGTGCCAGCAGTTTGGGATCGTCTAGGCACTACAATGAGCAGTTCTTC.

The J gene is TRBJ1-5, the V gene TRBV12-3 or TRBV12-4, with 10 positions matching TRBD1. There are 15 residues in the CDR3. Trimming cost V 3 bases and J 6 bases; bases outside gene matches: 5. CDR3 in DNA: TGTGCCAGCAGTTTGCGGACAGGGGGTTTTCAGCCCCAGCATTTT. Residues: CASSLRTGGFQPQHF.

This rearrangement joins TRBV27 to TRBJ1-1, with D unresolved. Germline V gene lookup returns CDR1 MNHEY and CDR2 SMNVEV (reference sequence). V lost 6 bases to trimming and J lost 2 bases, with 13 bases between them. This CDR3 is 14 amino acids long. The chain's CDR3 is CASSQQRFNTEAFF. CDR3 bases: TGTGCCAGCAGCCAACAGAGATTTAACACTGAAGCTTTCTTT.

This clonotype was counted once. The chain uses TRBV7-2 and TRBJ2-5; a weak D match, TRBD2 (5 bases). This CDR3 is 14 amino acids long. Trimming took 11 bases from V and 1 from J, leaving 17 bases between them. Per germline, CDR1 SGHTA and CDR2 FQGNSA. CDR3: CASHGAGVQETQYF. Here the CDR3 DNA reads TGTGCCTCCCACGGTGCCGGGGTCCAAGAGACCCAGTACTTC.

This clonotype was observed a single time. The chain uses TRBV6-4 and TRBJ2-1, with a tentative D call TRBD2 (5 bases). Trimming shortened V by 4 bases and J by 2 bases, and 12 bases separated the two germline ends. This CDR3 spans 15 amino acids. CDR1 is MRHNA, CDR2 SNTAGT, per germline. CDR3 DNA sequence: TGTGCCAGCAGTGTAGCAGGAGGACCCTACAATGAGCAGTTCTTC. Protein sequence: CASSVAGGPYNEQFF.

The rearrangement links TRBV6-2 or TRBV6-3 to TRBJ2-7; 7 bases match TRBD2. This CDR3 is built from 21 residues. Germline V gene lookup returns CDR1 MNHEY and CDR2 SVGEGT. V shed 6 bases, J shed 0 bases, and the junction held 26 bases outside the gene matches. CDR3 region: CASSPPGPGPLGLADSYEQYF. DNA of the CDR3: TGTGCCAGCAGCCCTCCGGGTCCAGGGCCACTTGGGCTAGCGGACTCCTACGAGCAGTACTTC.

This clonotype was recorded once. The chain joins TRBV7-9 to TRBJ1-3; possibly TRBD1 for D (6 bases). Deletions cut 6 bases from V and 3 bases from J, with 9 bases between. The CDR3 extends over 13 amino acids. The germline V gene encodes CDR1 SEHNR and CDR2 FQNEAQ (reference sequence). The CDR3 protein is CASRGGYGNTIYF. The DNA for the CDR3 is TGTGCCAGCAGAGGGGGTTATGGAAACACCATATATTTT.

The gene calls are TRBV19 and TRBJ1-5; the match to TRBD1 covers 9 bases. With V trimmed by 5 bases and J by 1 base, 9 bases remained unmatched. Per germline, CDR1 LNHDA and CDR2 SQIVND (reference sequence). This CDR3 region has 17 residues. The CDR3 nucleotides are TGTGCCAGTAGTTCCCCCGGGACAGGGAAGAGCAATCAGCCCCAGCATTTT. Amino acid sequence: CASSSPGTGKSNQPQHF.

The chain links TRBV9 to TRBJ2-1; 12 positions agree with TRBD2. Germline V lookup: CDR1 SGDLS, CDR2 YYNGEE. The junction had 9 bases not matched to a gene; V was cut back by 4 bases and J by 4 bases. CDR3 length equals 17 residues. The CDR3, as DNA: TGTGCCAGCAGCCCGCGACTAGCGGGAGCTTATTACAATGAGCAGTTCTTC. It specifies CASSPRLAGAYYNEQFF. The complete variable domain, with remaining parts taken from reference TRBV9 and TRBJ2-1, reads DSGVTQTPKHLITATGQRVTLRCSPRSGDLSVYWYQQSLDQGLQFLIQYYNGEERAKGNILERFSAQQFPDLHSELNLSSLELGDSALYFCASSPRLAGAYYNEQFFGPGTRLTVL.

V is TRBV7-3 and J is TRBJ2-3; TRBD2 agrees at 7 bases. The CDR3 length is 16 residues. V was pared by 5 bases and J by 2 bases, with 10 bases of the junction left unmatched. Germline V gives CDR1 SGHTA, CDR2 FQGTGA. CDR3 in amino acids: CASSPGLTPLTDTQYF. In nucleotides, the CDR3 is TGTGCCAGCAGCCCGGGACTAACTCCCCTCACAGATACGCAGTATTTT.

This sequence joins TRBV30 and TRBJ1-1, with D unclear. The V end lost 3 bases, the J end lost 1 base, and 9 bases lay between the germline ends. Germline CDR1 is GTSNPN and CDR2 is SVGIG (reference sequence). The CDR3 spans 13 residues. CDR3 sequence: CAWRFISNTEAFF. DNA for the CDR3: TGTGCCTGGAGATTCATTTCGAACACTGAAGCTTTCTTT.

The rearrangement uses TRBV3-1 and TRBJ2-2; D gene ambiguous. This CDR3 is built from 12 residues. V lost 0 bases, J lost 9 bases, and 5 bases lay in between. Germline CDR1 reads LGHDT; CDR2 reads YNNKEL (reference sequence). CDR3 DNA: TGTGCCAGCAGCCAAGACCCCCGGGAGCTGTTTTTT. Its protein product is CASSQDPRELFF. The entire variable domain, with the rest obtained from reference TRBV3-1 and TRBJ2-2, is as follows: DTAVSQTPKYLVTQMGNDKSIKCEQNLGHDTMYWYKQDSKKFLKIMFSYNNKELIINETVPNRFSPKSPDKAHLNLHINSLELGDSAVYFCASSQDPRELFFGEGSRLTVL.

The rearrangement links TRBV18 to TRBJ2-7, with 14 bases fitting TRBD2. The CDR3 length is 17 residues. The ends lost 2 bases at V and 4 bases at J; junction bases unmatched: 7. Germline V gene data show CDR1 as KGHSH and CDR2 as LQKENI. CDR3 in DNA: TGTGCCAGCTCACCAACCGGGACTAGCGGGAGCCTTTACGAGCAGTACTTC. The encoded protein is CASSPTGTSGSLYEQYF.

This rearrangement joins TRBV19 to TRBJ1-1; no firm D call. Per the germline V gene, CDR1 is LNHDA and CDR2 is SQIVND (reference sequence). The CDR3 loop spans 17 amino acids. V was cut by 7 bases and J by 0 bases, with 21 bases left in between. The CDR3 sequence: CASTESGRPIMNTEAFF. CDR3 nucleotides: TGTGCCAGTACCGAATCGGGCCGCCCGATTATGAACACTGAAGCTTTCTTT.

This chain connects TRBV28 to TRBJ2-5; TRBD1 or TRBD2 may be the D gene (5 bases each). The CDR3 sequence is 17 residues long. Germline V gives CDR1 MDHEN, CDR2 SYDVKM. Deletions cut 4 bases from V and 3 bases from J, with 21 bases between. CDR3 DNA: TGTGCCAGCAGTTCAAGATGGAGCGGACTGGGGGAAGAGACCCAGTACTTC. Its translation is CASSSRWSGLGEETQYF.

The V call is TRBV9, the J call TRBJ1-1; weak D call: TRBD1 (5 bases). Looked up from germline, CDR1 is SGDLS and CDR2 is YYNGEE. Trimming stripped 3 bases from V and 5 bases from J, with 23 bases between. The CDR3 is made up of 17 amino acids. DNA for the CDR3: TGTGCCAGCAGCGGGGGAGGTGGGGCTCCACCGGGGACTGAAGCTTTCTTT. Its protein is CASSGGGGAPPGTEAFF.

The CDR3 nucleotides read TGTGCCAGCAGCCAAGATCCGCCCGGGTTAGCGGGAGGCTGGGAGCAGTTCTTC. Protein sequence: CASSQDPPGLAGGWEQFF. V and J are TRBV3-1 and TRBJ2-1, with 10 bases matching TRBD2. V shed 0 bases, J shed 10 bases, and the junction held 15 bases outside the gene matches. This CDR3 contains 18 residues. Germline assignment: CDR1 LGHDT and CDR2 YNNKEL (reference sequence).